This T cell receptor beta chain is from a study of Ad26.COV2.S vaccination and SARS-CoV-2 variants. Study-level information: Donor was one of the participants in the Ad26.COV2.S arm of the COV1001 trial. The authors gave Ad26.COV2.S intramuscularly, either once or twice 56 days apart.

Study-wide findings and caveats: Placebo recipients and vaccine recipients were similar in non-spike TCR breadth.

The CDR3 is 15 residues long. CDR1 and CDR2 (germline): SGDLS, YYNGEE. V gave up 0 bases and J gave up 7 bases, with 17 bases separating them. Measured with immunoSEQ multiplex PCR; TCRdb has only the in-frame clones, and not every one. The sample includes hundreds of thousands of clones, roughly nine tenths seen only once; the top ten take 1.5%. With regard to this clone: No antigen is known for it.

As to treatment: some 19 received Ad26.COV2.S at low or high dose, single or two shots; roughly five received placebo; per-sample allocation not given. Day 63 after the first vaccine or placebo injection was the time point for sampling. An Ad26 vector expressing Wuhan-strain SARS-CoV-2 spike served as the vaccine. The starting material was peripheral blood, obtained in a trial of Ad26.COV2.S vaccine versus placebo. J is TRBJ2-7 and V is TRBV9; possible D gene TRBD1, 5 bases. The origin of this receptor is a person between 18 and 65 years old who received the Ad26.COV2.S COVID-19 vaccine or a placebo. CDR3 DNA: TGTGCCAGCAGCGTAGCTTCAGGGTGGGGTGGGGAGCAGTACTTC. Its translation is CASSVASGWGGEQYF. The complete variable domain, with remaining parts taken from reference TRBV9 and TRBJ2-7, reads DSGVTQTPKHLITATGQRVTLRCSPRSGDLSVYWYQQSLDQGLQFLIQYYNGEERAKGNILERFSAQQFPDLHSELNLSSLELGDSALYFCASSVASGWGGEQYFGPGTRLTVT.